Described below is a single TCR beta chain sequence and its context. This clone was seen just once. Its antigen has not been determined. The sample holds no much larger clone one base away, and base qualities are not on file. TCR CDR3 regions were amplified from genomic DNA by multiplex PCR using the deep immunoSEQ assay. Extracted genomic DNA from each cell subset was distributed evenly across all wells of several immunoSEQ 96-well plates, and each plate was treated as a replicate. Each replicate PCR for unsorted PBMC received roughly 290 ng genomic DNA, equal to about 30,000 T cell genomes. Ten immunoSEQ deep assay plates were used to sequence unsorted PBMC genomic DNA. The purified libraries were quantified using a Qubit 3.0 fluorometer, sized with a Bioanalyzer 2100, and then quantified again using the KAPA Library Quantification kit. Every immunoSEQ 96-well plate was sequenced on a separate single-read 150-cycle Illumina NextSeq 550 flow cell. The study's own analysis went as follows. Because only junctional sequences without quality scores were contained in the immunoSEQ output, filtering matching that applied to full-length reads could not be performed. To assign V/J genes and CDR3, sequences were annotated against IMGT germline references using PyIR, a Python wrapper for IgBLAST v1.9. Reads with weak V/J assignments (E-value above 1e-6), missing CDR3, stop codons, out-of-frame junctions, or ambiguous translated residues were removed. V3J clonotypes were defined as sequences sharing an identical inferred V gene, J gene, and CDR3 amino acid sequence. Percentage overlap between repertoires was computed as shared unique clonotypes divided by the size of the smaller repertoire. RTK rarefaction, the Chao1 estimator, and Recon v2.1 estimates of unobserved clonotypes were used to assess repertoire richness. The source is immuneACCESS, and TCRdb retained only in-frame sequences with V and J called. Part of the clones is not carried over; for the studies checked, unresolved V genes explain less than half of this, and the remainder is unexplained. For V, J and clone size, that table is used; D and trimming come from the DNA. The sample table holds about 480,000 clones, of which about 80% were seen once. The ten largest clones capture 12% of the sample.

The sample comes from a study of shared clonotypes between healthy human individuals (dated by TCRdb to between 2020 and 2021). General notes on the study: The cohort comprised a couple of women and three men aged 18 to 49 years. Per donor, leukapheresis produced somewhere between about 0.9 and 10 billion PBMCs. To increase sequencing depth and limit assay-specific biases, TCR repertoire library preparation and sequencing were carried out by different laboratories using diverse techniques. To estimate repertoire size and how much clonotypes are shared between individuals, the study performed deep sequencing of blood TCR repertoires from 4 to 6 healthy adults. The paper as a whole reports these results and caveats: Sampling was limited to blood, and TCR repertoires in tissue likely differ from TCR repertoires in blood. Pairwise subsampling indicated that sequencing depth was expected to affect the degree of clonotype sharing among donors. The genetic and exposure-history diversity represented was limited by the small number of donors.

As encoded in the germline V gene, CDR1 is SGHAT while CDR2 is FQNNGV. The CDR3 covers 16 residues, taking in both the cysteine and the phenylalanine. Of all the DNA, just the CDR3 is kept, 48 bases in frame from base 1. V and J lose 5 bases and 0 bases, and a span of 15 bases separates them. Healthy HIV-negative adults with no recently reported acute infections or vaccinations were included as donors. All donors were Caucasian adults living in Nashville, Tennessee, USA. For unsorted samples, around 90 million PBMCs were counted, and genomic DNA was extracted using the QIAamp DNA Blood Mini kit. Blood was obtained by leukapheresis, after which PBMCs were separated by Ficoll-Histopaque density gradient centrifugation and cryopreserved in liquid nitrogen vapor phase.

This sequence was found in a woman between 35 and 50 years old in good health. Some clones in this sample may be carry-over from other donors' samples. Sequenced material: PBMCs. The rearrangement joined TRBV11-2 to TRBJ2-3; a tentative D call is TRBD2 (5 bases match). Here is the DNA: TGTGCCAGCAGCCCCCACGCGGGTCCTAGCACAGATACGCAGTATTTT. Its translation is CASSPHAGPSTDTQYF. Reference TRBV11-2 and TRBJ2-3 genes cover what lies past the CDR3, so the full variable domain is EAGVAQSPRYKIIEKRQSVAFWCNPISGHATLYWYQQILGQGPKLLIQFQNNGVVDDSQLPKDRFSAERLKGVDSTLKIQPAKLEDSAVYLCASSPHAGPSTDTQYFGPGTRLTVL.